This T cell receptor beta chain derives from a study of blood T cell repertoires in COVID-19. TCRdb's copy holds only in-frame clones and misses some; the assay was immunoSEQ multiplex PCR. The table lists roughly 330,000 clones, roughly 88% of them singletons. Recovered Cohort 3 donors showed two negative PCRs, clearance, or symptom resolution. Germline V gene sequence: CDR1 SEHNR, CDR2 FQNEAQ (reference sequence). This CDR3 region has 16 residues. Trimming removed 1 base at V and 0 bases at J, with 10 bases between. The clonotype was recovered from a man aged 25-45 years who had recovered from COVID-19. This chain links TRBV7-9 with TRBJ2-1; possibly TRBD1 for D (5 bases). The sample taken for sequencing was PBMCs or T cells enriched from blood (not recorded which). In nucleotides, the CDR3 is TGTGCCAGCAGCTTAGGGGGCCCAAGCTCCTACAATGAGCAGTTCTTC. This gives the protein CASSLGGPSSYNEQFF.